Described below is a single TCR delta chain sequence and its context. Antigen unknown. The template was reverse-transcribed extracted RNA. The CDR3 regions were amplified by multiplex PCR from V-gene primers to a constant-region primer. TCRdb reprocessed the multiplex PCR reads through CATT. The sample yields some 25,000 delta-chain clones, 6% to 8% seen once. The data were obtained in a study of Vδ1+ human thymocytes. The CDR3 loop spans 18 amino acids. V shed 0 bases and J shed 11 bases, with 28 bases lying between them. The germline gives CDR1 TSWWSYY, CDR2 QGS. Alphabeta T cells were depleted, then CD3+ Vdelta1+ Vdelta2- thymocytes were FACS-sorted. Sorted Vdelta1+ thymocytes were about 97% to 99.6% pure. Overall study results and limits: In the thymus, TRG and TRD repertoires looked highly polyclonal with Gaussian CDR3 lengths. The authors advised highly purified populations and single-cell validation.

The receptor was isolated from a girl in the first two years of life who had congenital heart surgery. The sequencing input was Vdelta1+ gamma-delta thymocytes from the thymus. Indicated subset: FACS-sorted CD3+ TCRalphabeta- TCRVdelta1+ TCRVdelta2- thymocytes. The V gene is TRDV1, the J gene TRDJ1, with unresolved D. CDR3 residues: CALGELRGSRTSLYDLIF. CDR3 in DNA: TGTGCTCTTGGGGAACTCCGAGGGTCCAGGACCTCCCTTTACGATCTCATCTTT.